There are a few counts of the clone carrying this T cell receptor (beta chain). The antigen is undetermined. The record originates from a study of regulatory dendritic cells for organ transplantation. The study, taken as a whole, reports: Of resting T cell subsets, memory CD8+ had the most alloreactive clonotypes. Memory CD8+ clonal expansion seemed more limited with regulatory than mature dendritic cells. Memory T cells were less diverse than naive, with memory CD8+ most oligoclonal.

This CDR3 contains 11 residues. Trimming removed 6 bases from V and 2 bases from J, with 4 bases in between. The V gene's germline CDR1 is SNHLY and CDR2 FYNNEI. FACS sorted CD4+ or CD8+ T cells into CD45RA+ naive and CD45RO+ memory. Produced via immunoSEQ multiplex PCR; TCRdb's table is partial and in-frame only. This table holds about 29,000 clones, over 60% found once. The TCR originated in a human donor in good health. Sequencing was done on a sample of memory CD4+ T cells from blood. The subset was: CD45RO+ memory T cells. The chain uses TRBV2 and TRBJ1-2; D unresolved. In DNA form, the CDR3 reads TGTGCCAGCAGAGTCAACTATGGCTACACCTTC. Its protein product is CASRVNYGYTF.